The 26 T cell receptor beta chains below come from one sample, sequenced in a study of shared clonotypes between healthy human individuals. Some clones are missing from TCRdb's copy, which holds only in-frame ones; the method was immunoSEQ multiplex PCR. This table has some 240,000 clones, over 60% appearing once. The specimen was memory CD4+ T cells sorted from blood. Sample subset: CD45RA-negative fraction. These receptors all come from a young man in good health.

CDR3: CASRGQGVYEQYF. CDR3 DNA sequence: TGTGCCAGTAGAGGACAGGGGGTCTACGAGCAGTACTTC. V gene TRBV19 combines with J gene TRBJ2-7, with TRBD1 matching over 10 bases. This CDR3 spans 13 amino acids. Germline CDR1 and CDR2: LNHDA and SQIVND (reference sequence). Trimming cost V 6 bases and J 3 bases; bases outside gene matches: 2. Using reference TRBV19 and TRBJ2-7 for the parts outside the CDR3, the full variable domain is DGGITQSPKYLFRKEGQNVTLSCEQNLNHDAMYWYRQDPGQGLRLIYYSQIVNDFQKGDIAEGYSVSREKKESFPLTVTSAQKNPTAFYLCASRGQGVYEQYFGPGTRLTVT.

The chain employs TRBV5-1 and TRBJ2-7; 7 bases align to TRBD1. This CDR3 is 16 amino acids long. V shed 9 bases and J 3 bases; nucleotides not matched to a gene: 18. CDR1 and CDR2 from the germline V gene are SGHRS and YFSETQ. CDR3 in amino acids: CATTEIPGQEGYEQYF. The CDR3 DNA reads as TGCGCCACCACCGAAATTCCCGGACAGGAAGGCTACGAGCAGTACTTC.

The V and J genes are TRBV10-3 and TRBJ2-7, with D possibly being TRBD1 (6 bases). V gave up 7 bases and J gave up 2 bases, with 15 bases separating them. From germline, CDR1 is ENHRY and CDR2 SYGVKD. There are 14 residues in the CDR3. In DNA, the CDR3 is TGTGCCATCAAACTCGACAGGAGTACCTACGAGCAGTACTTC. Encoded protein: CAIKLDRSTYEQYF.

The CDR3 loop reads CASSPLAGTNTGELFF. The CDR3 DNA is TGTGCCAGCAGCCCTCTAGCGGGGACGAACACCGGGGAGCTGTTTTTT. The chain joins TRBV14 to TRBJ2-2; 9 nucleotides line up with TRBD2. Germline trimming cut 4 bases from V and 0 bases from J; bases unmatched to any gene: 3. CDR1 and CDR2 from the germline V gene are SGHDN and FVKESK. The CDR3 is 16 amino acids.

The chain uses TRBV18 and TRBJ2-7, with D perhaps assigned TRBD1 or TRBD2 (5 bases each). In germline, CDR1 is KGHSH, CDR2 LQKENI. V lost 3 bases and J lost 3, with 15 bases in between. This CDR3 has 15 residues. CDR3 region: CASSPDSGRLYEQYF. DNA of the CDR3: TGTGCCAGCTCACCTGACTCGGGGCGACTCTACGAGCAGTACTTC.

Turning to this clone: This sample includes further DNA sequences coding for the same CDR3. This rearrangement joins TRBV10-3 to TRBJ1-3, with D possibly being TRBD1 (5 bases). The CDR3 covers 15 residues. V was cut by 2 bases and J by 0 bases, with 8 bases left in between. In germline, CDR1 is ENHRY, CDR2 SYGVKD. The CDR3 DNA reads TGTGCCATCAGTGAGGCAGGGAGCTCTGGAAACACCATATATTTT. This encodes CAISEAGSSGNTIYF.

The rearrangement uses TRBV6-1 and TRBJ1-3, with TRBD1 identical over 7 bases. V was clipped by 6 bases and J by 7 bases; unmatched bases: 9. The length of the CDR3 is 14 residues. Germline lookup yields CDR1 MNHNS and CDR2 SASEGT. The CDR3 DNA reads as TGTGCCAGCAGGCGAGAACAGGGGTTGAACACCATATATTTT. It is translated as CASRREQGLNTIYF.

The V and J genes are TRBV10-1 and TRBJ2-1; TRBD1 is a possible D gene (6 bases). Germline CDR1 and CDR2: WNHNN and SYGVQD (reference sequence). The CDR3 length is 13 residues. The V and J ends lost 6 bases and 6 bases respectively, with 12 bases between them. The CDR3 loop reads CASSALGGNEQFF. Here the CDR3 DNA reads TGCGCCAGCAGCGCCCTAGGGGGCAATGAGCAGTTCTTC.

This chain connects TRBV27 to TRBJ2-1; 12 bases are a match to TRBD2. The CDR3 loop spans 19 amino acids. V was clipped by 4 bases and J by 4 bases; unmatched bases: 14. Germline-derived CDR1 and CDR2 are MNHEY and SMNVEV (reference sequence). DNA for the CDR3: TGTGCCAGCAGTTCCCGCACTAGCGGGAGGCCCCTTATTTACAATGAGCAGTTCTTC. Residues: CASSSRTSGRPLIYNEQFF.

This chain joins TRBV5-1 and TRBJ2-1; D possibly corresponds to TRBD1 (6 bases). Trimming shortened V by 2 bases and J by 4 bases, and 22 bases separated the two germline ends. This CDR3 contains 18 residues. The germline gives CDR1 SGHRS, CDR2 YFSETQ. The CDR3 sequence: CASSFSSTGLPIYNEQFF. CDR3 in DNA: TGCGCCAGCAGCTTTTCTTCTACAGGGCTCCCGATATACAATGAGCAGTTCTTC.

The chain joins TRBV5-1 to TRBJ2-2; unclear D gene. Trimming removed 2 bases from V and 6 bases from J, with 8 bases in between. Germline V CDR1 and CDR2: SGHRS, YFSETQ. CDR3 length: 13 residues. CDR3 region: CASSLDVAGELFF. In DNA form, the CDR3 reads TGCGCCAGCAGCTTAGACGTCGCCGGGGAGCTGTTTTTT. Drawing the rest from reference TRBV5-1 and TRBJ2-2, the complete variable domain is KAGVTQTPRYLIKTRGQQVTLSCSPISGHRSVSWYQQTPGQGLQFLFEYFSETQRNKGNFPGRFSGRQFSNSRSEMNVSTLELGDSALYLCASSLDVAGELFFGEGSRLTVL.

V gene TRBV7-2 combines with J gene TRBJ2-7, with D perhaps TRBD1 (5 bases). Deletions cut 2 bases from V and 0 bases from J, with 8 bases between. CDR1 is SGHTA and CDR2 is FQGNSA in the germline V gene. There are 14 residues in the CDR3. In DNA, the CDR3 is TGTGCCAGCAGCTTAATAGGACACTCCTACGAGCAGTACTTC. Amino acid sequence: CASSLIGHSYEQYF.

The chain is built from TRBV7-3 and TRBJ2-2; D might be TRBD2 (5 bases). The CDR3 covers 16 residues. Between the trimmed V and J ends, which lost 1 base and 4 bases, there was a span of 13 bases. The V gene's germline CDR1 is SGHTA and CDR2 FQGTGA. CDR3: CASSLNPGSITGELFF. In DNA form, the CDR3 reads TGTGCCAGCAGCTTAAATCCGGGGTCGATCACCGGGGAGCTGTTTTTT.

The rearrangement joins TRBV5-4 to TRBJ2-3; D uncertain. The CDR3 runs to 16 residues. Deletions cut 4 bases from V and 1 base from J, with 16 bases between. In germline, CDR1 is SGHNT, CDR2 YYREEE (reference sequence). Here the CDR3 reads CASSLTLSRGTDTQYF. Written as DNA, the CDR3 is TGTGCCAGCAGCCTGACTCTTTCTCGGGGCACAGATACGCAGTATTTT.

This clone is a singleton in its sample. The J gene is TRBJ1-2, the V gene TRBV18, with D possibly being TRBD1 (6 bases). Per germline, CDR1 KGHSH and CDR2 LQKENI. Trimming removed 2 bases from V and 4 bases from J, with 8 bases in between. The CDR3 length is 13 residues. The CDR3 is CASSPGQPYGYTF. Written as DNA, the CDR3 is TGTGCCAGCTCACCAGGACAGCCCTATGGCTACACCTTC.

A single count supports this clone. The chain links TRBV18 to TRBJ2-2; D is possibly TRBD1 or TRBD2 (5 bases each). Germline CDR1 KGHSH, CDR2 LQKENI. V dropped 3 bases and J dropped 4 bases, with 9 bases sitting between them. The CDR3 runs 14 residues. The CDR3 loop reads CASSPGTVTGELFF. CDR3 DNA: TGTGCCAGCTCACCGGGGACGGTCACCGGGGAGCTGTTTTTT.

V gene TRBV28 combines with J gene TRBJ2-5; the match to TRBD2 covers 11 bases. The CDR3 sequence is 16 residues long. V dropped 6 bases and J dropped 2; count of bases not matched to a gene: 8. Germline V CDR1 and CDR2: MDHEN, SYDVKM. Here the CDR3 reads CASRRGLAEPQETQYF. The CDR3 coding sequence is TGTGCCAGCAGAAGGGGACTAGCGGAGCCGCAAGAGACCCAGTACTTC.

The chain couples TRBV9 to TRBJ2-5; TRBD2 might be the D (5 bases). There are 13 residues in the CDR3. Germline V gene lookup returns CDR1 SGDLS and CDR2 YYNGEE. The V end lost 3 bases, the J end lost 5 bases, and 11 bases lay between the germline ends. In DNA, the CDR3 is TGTGCCAGCAGCGCCCCCAGAGGGGAGACCCAGTACTTC. This encodes CASSAPRGETQYF.

This clone has just a few counts. J is TRBJ2-3 and V is TRBV28; a weak D match, TRBD1 (5 bases). Between the trimmed V and J ends, which lost 8 bases and 0 bases, there was a span of 12 bases. In germline, CDR1 is MDHEN, CDR2 SYDVKM. CDR3 length: 14 residues. The CDR3 nucleotides read TGTGCCAGCCGCAAGGGGAAAAGCACAGATACGCAGTATTTT. It is translated as CASRKGKSTDTQYF.

The gene calls are TRBV2 and TRBJ2-5; 12 positions match TRBD2. Unmatched junction bases numbered 3, after V lost 6 bases and J lost 4 bases. The CDR3 is 14 amino acids. Looked up from germline, CDR1 is SNHLY and CDR2 is FYNNEI. The CDR3 nucleotides are TGTGCCAGCAGACAGGGACTAGCGGGAGAGACCCAGTACTTC. It yields the protein CASRQGLAGETQYF. The full variable domain, its missing parts supplied by reference TRBV2 and TRBJ2-5, is EPEVTQTPSHQVTQMGQEVILRCVPISNHLYFYWYRQILGQKVEFLVSFYNNEISEKSEIFDDQFSVERPDGSNFTLKIRSTKLEDSAMYFCASRQGLAGETQYFGPGTRLLVL.

The chain uses TRBV11-1 and TRBJ1-3; D might be TRBD1 (5 bases). Germline CDR1 and CDR2: SGHAT and FQDESV (reference sequence). The CDR3 is 15 amino acids. Deletions cut 5 bases from V and 0 bases from J, with 11 bases between. CDR3 in DNA: TGTGCCAGCAGCCTCGAGGGGTCCTCTGGAAACACCATATATTTT. Translation gives CASSLEGSSGNTIYF.

This clone came up a few times. This chain connects TRBV6-4 to TRBJ2-1; D not resolved. Germline-derived CDR1 and CDR2 are MRHNA and SNTAGT. This CDR3 contains 16 residues. Between the trimmed V and J ends, which lost 4 bases and 4 bases, there was a span of 17 bases. The CDR3 region is CASSGVDTRQYNEQFF. Written as DNA, the CDR3 is TGTGCCAGCAGTGGCGTTGATACGCGGCAGTACAATGAGCAGTTCTTC.

The rearrangement links TRBV19 to TRBJ1-5; D not certain. The CDR3 totals 13 residues. The V gene lost 4 bases and the J gene lost 3 bases, with 7 bases spanning the gap. Germline V lookup: CDR1 LNHDA, CDR2 SQIVND (reference sequence). The CDR3 here is CASSTHNNQPQHF. CDR3 nucleotide sequence: TGTGCCAGTAGTACCCACAACAATCAGCCCCAGCATTTT. The variable domain in full, completed from reference TRBV19 and TRBJ1-5, reads DGGITQSPKYLFRKEGQNVTLSCEQNLNHDAMYWYRQDPGQGLRLIYYSQIVNDFQKGDIAEGYSVSREKKESFPLTVTSAQKNPTAFYLCASSTHNNQPQHFGDGTRLSIL.

The chain carries TRBV5-5 and TRBJ1-1; weak D call: TRBD1 (6 bases). V was pared by 0 bases and J by 0 bases, with 12 bases between. The CDR3 loop spans 16 amino acids. Germline loops: CDR1 SGHKS, CDR2 YYEKEE (reference sequence). CDR3 DNA sequence: TGTGCCAGCAGCTTGGCGGGAACAGGGCTGAACACTGAAGCTTTCTTT. It is translated as CASSLAGTGLNTEAFF.

This clone was recorded only once. The V and J genes are TRBV28 and TRBJ1-5; D unresolved. The CDR3 loop spans 14 amino acids. Looked up from germline, CDR1 is MDHEN and CDR2 is SYDVKM. The germline V and J ends were trimmed by 5 bases and 2 bases, with 10 bases remaining between them. CDR3 residues: CASSRMRGNQPQHF. CDR3 DNA: TGTGCCAGCAGTCGTATGAGGGGCAATCAGCCCCAGCATTTT.

This clone was observed a few times. This rearrangement joins TRBV18 to TRBJ2-7; 8 nucleotides align to TRBD2. The germline V gene encodes CDR1 KGHSH and CDR2 LQKENI. The CDR3 extends over 14 amino acids. Germline trimming cut 4 bases from V and 3 bases from J; bases unmatched to any gene: 5. The CDR3 DNA sequence: TGTGCCAGCTCACTAGCGGGAACCCTCTACGAGCAGTACTTC. It specifies CASSLAGTLYEQYF.